Sequencing of this T cell receptor beta chain was carried out in a study of T cells in Graves' hyperthyroidism and ophthalmopathy. At the level of the study: Staff took peripheral blood when the initial diagnosis was made, before any treatment began. General study points: Most clonotypes that expanded in the thyroid above 0.001 also showed up in blood.

RNA transcripts yielded amplified TCR beta CDR3 regions. First-round RT-PCR of the TCR CDR3 relied on the HTBI primer set. TCRdb passed the multiplex PCR reads through MiXCR, listing each CDR3 protein once. Counted here are about 150,000 distinct CDR3 sequences, less than 25% occurring once; the ten biggest clones make up roughly 73%. This clonotype has ten or more counts. Its antigen is undetermined. Uncontrolled infections, other autoimmune diseases, pregnancy or lactation led to exclusion of patients. Blood was drawn at first hyperthyroidism diagnosis, before any ophthalmopathy symptoms. The length of the CDR3 is 15 residues. V was clipped by 5 bases and J by 0 bases, with 13 bases between them. Germline CDR1 is SNHLY and CDR2 is FYNNEI.

Sample: blood. This TCR derives from a woman aged 45-60 years with Graves' hyperthyroidism that later progressed to Graves' ophthalmopathy. The rearrangement joins TRBV2 to TRBJ1-1; D call uncertain. DNA of the CDR3: TGTGCCAGCAGTAGGGCAGGAGGAGTGAACACTGAAGCTTTCTTT. It codes for CASSRAGGVNTEAFF.